This T cell receptor (beta chain) was sequenced for a study of cytomegalovirus exposure and HLA in healthy donors. This table comes from immunoSEQ multiplex PCR, and its TCRdb copy is limited to in-frame clones, with some not included. The sample holds some 170,000 clones, roughly 83% seen once. This CDR3 contains 16 residues. Per germline, CDR1 PRHDT and CDR2 FYEKMQ (reference sequence). Losses at the gene ends were 5 bases for V and 9 bases for J; bases not matched to a gene: 11. The clonotype comes from a man aged 25 to 45 in good health and CMV-seropositive. Source material: PBMCs. V is TRBV13 and J is TRBJ1-6; 9 nucleotides line up with TRBD1. CDR3 sequence: CASSLTGGLGGSPLHF. DNA of the CDR3: TGTGCCAGCAGCCTAACAGGGGGCTTAGGGGGTTCACCCCTCCACTTT. The whole variable domain, filled in from reference TRBV13 and TRBJ1-6, reads AAGVIQSPRHLIKEKRETATLKCYPIPRHDTVYWYQQGPGQDPQFLISFYEKMQSDKGSIPDRFSAQQFSDYHSELNMSSLELGDSALYFCASSLTGGLGGSPLHFGNGTRLTVT.